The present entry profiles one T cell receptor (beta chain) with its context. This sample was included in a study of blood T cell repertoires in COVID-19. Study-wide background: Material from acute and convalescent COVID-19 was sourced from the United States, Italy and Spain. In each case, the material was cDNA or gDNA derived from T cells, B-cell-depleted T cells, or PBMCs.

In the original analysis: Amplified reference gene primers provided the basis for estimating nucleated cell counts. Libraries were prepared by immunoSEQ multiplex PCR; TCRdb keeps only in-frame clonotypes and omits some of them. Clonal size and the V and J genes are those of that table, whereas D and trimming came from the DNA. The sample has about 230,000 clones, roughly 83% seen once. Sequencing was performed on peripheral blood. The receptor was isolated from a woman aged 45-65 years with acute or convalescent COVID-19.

CDR3 in DNA: TGTGCCACCAGTGACAAGGGGAGCGGGAGACCCTACGAGCAGTACTTC. Translation gives CATSDKGSGRPYEQYF. This chain uses TRBV24-1 with TRBJ2-7, with 8 positions matching TRBD2. The germline gives CDR1 KGHDR, CDR2 SFDVKD. The CDR3 extends over 16 amino acids. J lost 2 bases, V lost 4 bases, and 9 bases had no gene match.